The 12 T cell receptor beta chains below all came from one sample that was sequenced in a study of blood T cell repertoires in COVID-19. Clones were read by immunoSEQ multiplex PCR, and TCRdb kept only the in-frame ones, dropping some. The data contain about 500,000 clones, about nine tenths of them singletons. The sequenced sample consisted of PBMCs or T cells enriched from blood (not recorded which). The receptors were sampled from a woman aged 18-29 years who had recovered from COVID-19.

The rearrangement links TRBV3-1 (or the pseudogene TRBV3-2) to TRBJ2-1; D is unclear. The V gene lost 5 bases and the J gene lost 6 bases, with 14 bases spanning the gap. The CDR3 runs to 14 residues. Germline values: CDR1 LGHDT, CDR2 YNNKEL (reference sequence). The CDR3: CASSFSISRNEQFF. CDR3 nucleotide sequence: TGTGCCAGCAGCTTTTCTATAAGCCGCAATGAGCAGTTCTTC.

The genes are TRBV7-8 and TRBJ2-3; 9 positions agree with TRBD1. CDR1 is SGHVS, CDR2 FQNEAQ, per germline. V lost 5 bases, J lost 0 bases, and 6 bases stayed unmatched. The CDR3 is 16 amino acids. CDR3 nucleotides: TGTGCCAGCAGCCCCGGGACAGGGCCTAGCACAGATACGCAGTATTTT. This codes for CASSPGTGPSTDTQYF.

The CDR3 DNA reads TGTGCCATCAGTGAGTCCCAGGGGGCTGGGCAGTTCTTC. Translated, it gives CAISESQGAGQFF. The J gene is TRBJ2-1, the V gene TRBV10-3, with 8 bases matching TRBD1. The CDR3 contains 13 residues. Germline CDR1 reads ENHRY; CDR2 reads SYGVKD. The junction had 4 bases not matched to a gene; V was cut back by 0 bases and J by 12 bases.

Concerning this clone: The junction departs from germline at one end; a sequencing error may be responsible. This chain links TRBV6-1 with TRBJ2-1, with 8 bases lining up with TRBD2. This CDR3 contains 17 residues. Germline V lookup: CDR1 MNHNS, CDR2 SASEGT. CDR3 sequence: CASREDLTRTSSDEQFF. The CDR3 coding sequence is TGTGCCAGCAGAGAAGACCTTACCCGGACTAGCTCGGATGAGCAGTTCTTC.

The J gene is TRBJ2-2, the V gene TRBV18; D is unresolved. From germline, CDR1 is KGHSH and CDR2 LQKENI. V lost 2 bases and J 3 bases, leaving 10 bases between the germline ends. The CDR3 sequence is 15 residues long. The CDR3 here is CASSPVLADTGELFF. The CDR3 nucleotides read TGTGCCAGCTCACCAGTCTTGGCAGACACCGGGGAGCTGTTTTTT. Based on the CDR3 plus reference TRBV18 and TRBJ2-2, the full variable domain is NAGVMQNPRHLVRRRGQEARLRCSPMKGHSHVYWYRQLPEEGLKFMVYLQKENIIDESGMPKERFSAEFPKEGPSILRIQQVVRGDSAAYFCASSPVLADTGELFFGEGSRLTVL.

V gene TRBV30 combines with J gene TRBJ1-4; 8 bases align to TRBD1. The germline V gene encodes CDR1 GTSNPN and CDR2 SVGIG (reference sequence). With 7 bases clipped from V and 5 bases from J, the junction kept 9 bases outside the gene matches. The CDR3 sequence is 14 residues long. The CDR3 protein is CASGRGQENEKLFF. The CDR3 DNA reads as TGTGCCTCCGGGCGGGGACAGGAGAATGAAAAACTGTTTTTT.

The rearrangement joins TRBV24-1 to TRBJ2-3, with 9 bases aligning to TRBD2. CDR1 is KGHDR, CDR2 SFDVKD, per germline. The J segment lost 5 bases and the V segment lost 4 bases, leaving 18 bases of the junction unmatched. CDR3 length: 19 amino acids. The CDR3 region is CATSDPASGAGGPVDTQYF. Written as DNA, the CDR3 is TGTGCCACCAGTGACCCAGCGTCGGGCGCGGGGGGGCCAGTAGATACGCAGTATTTT.

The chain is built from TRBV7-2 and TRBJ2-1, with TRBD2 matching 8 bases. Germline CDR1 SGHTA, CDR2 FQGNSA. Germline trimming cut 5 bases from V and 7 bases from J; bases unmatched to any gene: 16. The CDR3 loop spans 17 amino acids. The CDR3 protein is CASSASGGRPPPNEQFF. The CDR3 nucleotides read TGTGCCAGCAGCGCCTCGGGGGGGCGGCCCCCCCCAAATGAGCAGTTCTTC.

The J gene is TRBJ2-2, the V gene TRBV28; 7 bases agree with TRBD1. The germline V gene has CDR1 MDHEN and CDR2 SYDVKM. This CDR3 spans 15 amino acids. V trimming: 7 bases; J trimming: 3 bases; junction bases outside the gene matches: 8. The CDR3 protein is CASNLGGRDTGELFF. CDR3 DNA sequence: TGTGCCAGCAACTTAGGGGGCCGGGACACCGGGGAGCTGTTTTTT.

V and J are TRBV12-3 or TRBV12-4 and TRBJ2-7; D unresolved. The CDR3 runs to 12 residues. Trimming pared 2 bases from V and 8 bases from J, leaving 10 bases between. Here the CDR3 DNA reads TGTGCCAGCAGTTTATCGAGAGTTCAGCAGTACTTC. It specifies CASSLSRVQQYF.

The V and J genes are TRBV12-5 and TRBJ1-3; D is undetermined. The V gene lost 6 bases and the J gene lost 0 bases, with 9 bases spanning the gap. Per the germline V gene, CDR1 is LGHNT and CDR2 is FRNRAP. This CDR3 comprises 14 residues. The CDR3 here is CASGLTVSGNTIYF. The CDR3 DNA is TGTGCTAGTGGATTGACTGTCTCTGGAAACACCATATATTTT.

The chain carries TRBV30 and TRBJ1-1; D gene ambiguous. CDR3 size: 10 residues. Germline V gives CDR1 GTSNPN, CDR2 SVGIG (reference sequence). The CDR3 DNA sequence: TGTGCGTCAAGGGCCGGGGTAGCTTTCTTT. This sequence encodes CASRAGVAFF.